Shown below are 4 T cell receptor beta chains from a single sample sequenced in a study of cytomegalovirus exposure and HLA in healthy donors. PCR amplification relied on 60 Vbeta primers (plus 13 Jbeta primers). Measured with immunoSEQ multiplex PCR; TCRdb has only the in-frame clones, and not every one. Of 200,000 to 250,000 clones in the sample, 82% were seen once. Sequenced: PBMCs. The receptors stem from a middle-aged woman in good health and CMV-seropositive.

This clone has more than one count but fewer than ten. The chain employs TRBV19 and TRBJ1-5; 9 bases map to TRBD1. Germline lookup yields CDR1 LNHDA and CDR2 SQIVND (reference sequence). Germline trimming cut 4 bases from V and 2 bases from J; bases unmatched to any gene: 6. The CDR3 loop spans 16 amino acids. The CDR3 bases are TGTGCCAGTAGTACCAACGACAGGGGGGGCAATCAGCCCCAGCATTTT. As protein: CASSTNDRGGNQPQHF.

The chain recombines TRBV9 with TRBJ2-3, with unresolved D. The CDR3 is 14 amino acids. CDR1 is SGDLS and CDR2 is YYNGEE in the germline V gene. Trimming took off 2 bases at V and 4 bases at J, with 11 bases between the two ends. CDR3 nucleotides: TGTGCCAGCAGCGTGTCCCAGTCAGCAGATACGCAGTATTTT. Amino acid sequence: CASSVSQSADTQYF.

The chain recombines TRBV9 with TRBJ2-7, with 8 bases fitting TRBD1. Losses at the gene ends were 3 bases for V and 4 bases for J; bases not matched to a gene: 6. The CDR3 covers 14 residues. The germline CDR1 and CDR2 sequences are SGDLS and YYNGEE. CDR3 bases: TGTGCCAGCAGCGCGGGGGACAGGTCGTACGAGCAGTACTTC. It yields the protein CASSAGDRSYEQYF.

Remarks on this clone: At one end the junction does not follow the germline gene, possibly because of a read error. J is TRBJ1-2 and V is TRBV13; D unclear. CDR3 length: 13 amino acids. Germline V gene sequence: CDR1 PRHDT, CDR2 FYEKMQ (reference sequence). CDR3 nucleotides: TGTGCCAGCAGCTTCAGTTCTAACTATGGCTACATCTTC. Translation gives CASSFSSNYGYIF.